These T cell receptor beta chains were read from a single sample in a study of graft-versus-host responses after intestinal transplantation. Here immunoSEQ multiplex PCR was the method, and the copy in TCRdb shows in-frame clones only, minus some. The data hold just under 65,000 clones, with more than 85% observed a single time. The antigens these receptors bind are not known. The specimen comprised unstimulated CD8+ T cells sorted from spleen or lymph node cells, sampled before transplant. Receptor source: a human donor who was the organ donor for an intestinal transplant. The CDR3 runs from the conserved cysteine through the conserved F or W. The D gene is left open where the match is weak. Only part of the rows carry a size: once, few, many, or a class if the clone is expanded.

J	size	D	V	CDR3	DNA
TRBJ2-2	NA	NA	TRBV11-2	CASTLAPNTGELFF	TGTGCCAGCACCCTAGCCCCGAACACCGGGGAGCTGTTTTTT
TRBJ1-1	NA	NA	TRBV7-8	CASSLKGGTIDAYTEAFF	TGTGCCAGCAGCTTAAAGGGAGGGACCATCGACGCGTACACTGAAGCTTTCTTT
TRBJ2-7	NA	NA	TRBV27	CASSLSRQTEQYF	TGTGCCAGCAGTTTATCGCGGCAGACCGAGCAGTACTTC
TRBJ2-7	NA	NA	TRBV27	CASSLIWSYAYEQYF	TGTGCCAGCAGTTTAATTTGGAGTTATGCCTACGAGCAGTACTTC
TRBJ1-2	NA	NA	TRBV6-5	CASSYSGVGYYGYTF	TGTGCCAGCAGCTACAGCGGGGTAGGATACTATGGCTACACCTTC
TRBJ2-1	NA	NA	TRBV28	CASAGGYGKGNEQFF	TGTGCCAGCGCAGGGGGGTATGGGAAGGGCAATGAGCAGTTCTTC
TRBJ2-1	NA	TRBD1	TRBV27	CASSSGDRGNEQFF	TGTGCCAGCAGTTCCGGGGACAGGGGTAATGAGCAGTTCTTC
TRBJ1-5	NA	NA	TRBV19	CASRTGLSNQPQHF	TGTGCCAGTAGGACAGGCCTTAGCAATCAGCCCCAGCATTTT
TRBJ2-1	NA	TRBD2	TRBV4-1	CASSQEVVGLAGGKLNEQFF	TGCGCCAGCAGCCAAGAAGTGGTAGGACTAGCGGGAGGTAAGCTCAATGAGCAGTTCTTC
TRBJ2-1	once	NA	TRBV7-2	CASSLGGTDNEQFF	TGTGCCAGCAGCTTGGGGGGAACGGACAATGAGCAGTTCTTC
TRBJ1-2	NA	NA	TRBV11-2	CASSLERDGGYGYTF	TGTGCCAGCAGCTTAGAGCGGGACGGGGGCTATGGCTACACCTTC
TRBJ2-1	NA	NA	TRBV19	CASSIGLESTNEQFF	TGTGCCAGTAGTATAGGCCTAGAGAGTACGAATGAGCAGTTCTTC
TRBJ2-1	NA	TRBD2	TRBV10-2	CASSDPFTGTSGFNEQFF	TGCGCCAGCAGTGACCCATTTACCGGGACTAGCGGGTTCAATGAGCAGTTCTTC
TRBJ2-7	NA	TRBD1	TRBV30	CASDRATYEQYF	TGTGCCTCGGACAGGGCCACCTACGAGCAGTACTTC
TRBJ1-2	once	NA	TRBV5-1	CASAPRGQGYGYTF	TGCGCCAGCGCCCCCAGAGGCCAGGGCTATGGCTACACCTTC
TRBJ2-7	NA	TRBD1	TRBV11-2	CASSQFGQGLSYEQYF	TGTGCCAGCAGCCAGTTCGGACAGGGGCTTTCCTACGAGCAGTACTTC
TRBJ1-3	few	TRBD1	TRBV6-5	CASSYSKRGLGHTIYF	TGTGCCAGCAGTTACTCGAAGAGGGGGCTAGGGCACACCATATATTTT
TRBJ2-1	NA	TRBD2	TRBV28	CASSPGTSGSDEQFF	TGTGCCAGCAGTCCCGGGACTAGCGGGAGCGATGAGCAGTTCTTC
TRBJ2-7	few	TRBD2	TRBV6-1	CASSEQAGGGEREQYF	TGTGCCAGCAGTGAACAGGCGGGAGGAGGGGAGCGCGAGCAGTACTTC
TRBJ1-2	NA	NA	TRBV29-1	CSVEQGGGGYTF	TGCAGCGTTGAACAGGGCGGTGGCGGCTACACCTTC
TRBJ1-4	NA	TRBD1	TRBV28	CASSPVSGTGGGEKLFF	TGTGCCAGCAGCCCCGTCAGCGGGACAGGGGGAGGTGAAAAACTGTTTTTT
TRBJ2-1	NA	TRBD2	TRBV19	CASSISGSSDEQFF	TGTGCCAGTAGTATTAGCGGGAGTAGCGATGAGCAGTTCTTC
TRBJ2-1	NA	TRBD2	TRBV14	CASSQGWSGATYNEQFF	TGTGCCAGCAGCCAAGGATGGAGCGGGGCCACTTACAATGAGCAGTTCTTC
TRBJ2-4	NA	TRBD1	TRBV7-9	CASSSGKGQGVAKNIQYF	TGTGCCAGCAGTTCTGGGAAAGGACAGGGAGTGGCCAAAAACATTCAGTACTTC
TRBJ1-5	NA	NA	TRBV4-1	CASSQDENYSNQPQHF	TGCGCCAGCAGCCAAGATGAGAACTATAGCAATCAGCCCCAGCATTTT
TRBJ2-7	NA	TRBD2	TRBV2	CATPRGLAGGEQYF	TGTGCCACACCCCGGGGGCTAGCGGGAGGCGAGCAGTACTTC
TRBJ1-1	NA	NA	TRBV19	CASGRGLNTEAFF	TGTGCCAGTGGGCGGGGACTGAACACTGAAGCTTTCTTT
TRBJ2-5	NA	NA	TRBV7-9	CASSGKQGFGETQYF	TGTGCCAGCAGCGGAAAACAGGGATTCGGGGAGACCCAGTACTTC
TRBJ2-7	NA	TRBD1	TRBV10-3	CAIGEGNMDRRTSYEQYF	TGTGCCATCGGTGAGGGCAATATGGACAGGCGAACCTCCTACGAGCAGTACTTC
TRBJ2-7	NA	NA	TRBV11-2	CASSSPLDSSYEQYF	TGTGCCAGCAGCTCCCCCCTAGACAGTTCCTACGAGCAGTACTTC
TRBJ2-2	NA	TRBD1	TRBV27	CASSYSTGAGELFF	TGTGCCAGCAGTTACTCGACAGGGGCCGGGGAGCTGTTTTTT
TRBJ2-7	once	NA	TRBV27	CASSLWSSYEQYF	TGTGCCAGCAGCCTATGGTCCTCATACGAGCAGTACTTC
TRBJ2-7	NA	NA	TRBV9	CASSVAGGLLTYEQYF	TGTGCCAGCAGCGTAGCAGGGGGGCTCCTCACCTACGAGCAGTACTTC
TRBJ2-1	NA	NA	TRBV29-1	CSVAHIGLTSTYNEQFF	TGCAGCGTTGCTCATATTGGACTAACCAGCACCTACAATGAGCAGTTCTTC
TRBJ2-7	NA	NA	TRBV11-2	CASSLAGQNEQYF	TGTGCCAGCAGCTTAGCTGGTCAGAACGAGCAGTACTTC
TRBJ1-1	NA	NA	TRBV7-9	CASSLGGGTEAFF	TGTGCCAGCAGCTTAGGGGGAGGAACTGAAGCTTTCTTT
TRBJ1-2	NA	NA	TRBV9	CASSVSGGPNYGYTF	TGTGCCAGCAGTGTGTCCGGAGGTCCGAACTATGGCTACACCTTC
TRBJ2-1	NA	TRBD2	TRBV5-8	CASSYGTSGYNEQFF	TGTGCCAGCAGCTACGGGACTAGCGGCTACAATGAGCAGTTCTTC
TRBJ1-5	NA	NA	TRBV5-5	CASSVSSGTVDQPQHF	TGTGCCAGCAGCGTCAGCTCCGGGACTGTTGATCAGCCCCAGCATTTT
TRBJ2-1	few	TRBD2	TRBV7-3	CASSLELADEQFF	TGTGCCAGCAGCTTAGAACTAGCGGATGAGCAGTTCTTC
TRBJ2-7	NA	TRBD1	TRBV10-2	CASRVLQGANEQYF	TGCGCCAGCAGGGTTCTCCAGGGGGCGAACGAGCAGTACTTC
TRBJ2-1	NA	TRBD2	TRBV4-1	CASSNEGGSGDEQFF	TGCGCCAGCAGCAACGAAGGCGGGAGCGGCGATGAGCAGTTCTTC
TRBJ2-7	NA	TRBD1	TRBV19	CASETGGEQYF	TGTGCCAGCGAGACAGGGGGCGAGCAGTACTTC
TRBJ2-7	NA	NA	TRBV27	CASSNLGGSYEQYF	TGTGCCAGCAGTAATCTAGGAGGTTCCTACGAGCAGTACTTC
TRBJ2-5	NA	TRBD2	TRBV25-1	CASTRTSSETQYF	TGTGCCAGCACTCGGACTAGTTCGGAGACCCAGTACTTC
TRBJ2-7	NA	TRBD1	TRBV5-6	CASSRQGRYEQYF	TGTGCCAGCAGTCGACAGGGACGCTACGAGCAGTACTTC
TRBJ1-5	NA	NA	TRBV19	CASSRPWNQGLGQPQHF	TGTGCCAGTAGTCGCCCATGGAATCAGGGGTTGGGGCAGCCCCAGCATTTT
TRBJ2-7	NA	TRBD2	TRBV4-1	CASSQDWLAGGPHEQYF	TGCGCCAGCAGCCAAGATTGGCTAGCGGGAGGTCCCCACGAGCAGTACTTC
TRBJ2-7	medium-sized	NA	TRBV5-1	CASSLVASGGMGSGEQYF	TGCGCCAGCAGCTTGGTGGCTTCTGGCGGGATGGGCTCGGGCGAGCAGTACTTC
TRBJ1-4	few	TRBD1	TRBV4-2	CASSQDFGTGKEKLFF	TGTGCCAGCAGCCAGGACTTCGGGACAGGAAAGGAAAAACTGTTTTTT
TRBJ2-7	NA	NA	TRBV27	CASSLQDTLYEQYF	TGTGCCAGCAGTTTGCAGGACACGCTCTACGAGCAGTACTTC
TRBJ2-1	NA	TRBD2	TRBV27	CASRLAGEVEQFF	TGTGCCAGCAGACTAGCGGGAGAGGTGGAGCAGTTCTTC
TRBJ2-1	NA	TRBD2	TRBV4-2	CASSRILAGGYNEQFF	TGTGCCAGCAGCCGCATACTAGCGGGAGGCTACAATGAGCAGTTCTTC
TRBJ1-5	NA	NA	TRBV28	CASSFEDTDQPQHF	TGTGCCAGCAGTTTTGAGGACACAGATCAGCCCCAGCATTTT
TRBJ1-2	NA	NA	TRBV19	CASSQGTGGDGYTF	TGTGCCAGTAGCCAAGGCACCGGCGGTGATGGCTACACCTTC
TRBJ1-5	once	NA	TRBV4-2	CASSQDPAGWVSIQPQHF	TGTGCCAGCAGCCAAGATCCCGCAGGGTGGGTCTCAATTCAGCCCCAGCATTTT
TRBJ2-7	NA	TRBD2	TRBV15	CATSGRGTSVEQYF	TGTGCCACCAGCGGCAGGGGGACTAGCGTCGAGCAGTACTTC